One and the same sample provided the 10 T cell receptor beta chains below, sequenced in a study of shared clonotypes between healthy human individuals. CD45RO-negative CD8 cells positively selected for CCR7 made up the naive population, which excluded terminally differentiated effector memory CD45RA+ cells. Here immunoSEQ multiplex PCR was the method, and the copy in TCRdb shows in-frame clones only, minus some. The table lists hundreds of thousands of clones, over 90% of them singletons. Specimen: naive CD8+ T cells sorted from blood. These receptors all stem from a man aged 25 to 40 in good health.

Note on this clone: The same CDR3 is also encoded by other DNA sequences in this sample. This chain connects TRBV29-1 to TRBJ1-2; D not certain. The germline CDR1 and CDR2 sequences are SQVTM and ANQGSEA. The CDR3 has 12 amino acids. V shed 0 bases and J shed 4 bases, with 6 bases lying between them. DNA of the CDR3: TGCAGCGTTGAAGACAGAAGCTATGGCTACACCTTC. Its translation is CSVEDRSYGYTF. Looking up the rest from reference TRBV29-1 and TRBJ1-2 gives the full variable domain: SAVISQKPSRDICQRGTSLTIQCQVDSQVTMMFWYRQQPGQSLTLIATANQGSEATYESGFVIDKFPISRPNLTFSTLTVSNMSPEDSSIYLCSVEDRSYGYTFGSGTRLTVV.

This clone was seen once. The CDR3 spells CSVEPWDRETDTQYF. CDR3 bases: TGCAGCGTTGAACCCTGGGACAGGGAAACAGATACGCAGTATTTT. This chain connects TRBV29-1 to TRBJ2-3; 9 bases are shared with TRBD1. J lost 3 bases, V lost 2 bases, and 6 bases had no gene match. The CDR3 totals 15 residues. Per the germline V gene, CDR1 is SQVTM and CDR2 is ANQGSEA.

This clone has only a few counts. The V gene is TRBV7-9, the J gene TRBJ1-1; D is perhaps TRBD1 (5 bases). There are 12 residues in the CDR3. The V gene's germline CDR1 is SEHNR and CDR2 FQNEAQ (reference sequence). Trimming shortened V by 5 bases and J by 10 bases, and 14 bases separated the two germline ends. For the CDR3, the DNA is TGTGCCAGCAGCCTTGGGACCGAGGGAGCTTTCTTT. Amino acids: CASSLGTEGAFF.

The V call is TRBV30, the J call TRBJ1-1; TRBD1 agrees at 8 bases. The V segment lost 1 base and the J segment 1 base; nucleotides outside the gene matches: 2. The germline V gene has CDR1 GTSNPN and CDR2 SVGIG (reference sequence). The CDR3 loop spans 14 amino acids. CDR3 residues: CAWSAGTGNTEAFF. The CDR3, as DNA: TGTGCCTGGAGTGCCGGGACAGGGAACACTGAAGCTTTCTTT.

Here the CDR3 reads CASSAPVLPNEQYF. DNA for the CDR3: TGTGCCAGCAGCGCCCCTGTTTTGCCCAACGAGCAGTACTTC. This rearrangement joins TRBV7-9 to TRBJ2-7; D uncertain. Deletions cut 5 bases from V and 5 bases from J, with 16 bases between. Germline CDR1 reads SEHNR; CDR2 reads FQNEAQ (reference sequence). This CDR3 comprises 14 residues.

The V gene is TRBV19, the J gene TRBJ2-1; D gene unclear. The CDR3 length is 18 residues. Germline V gene sequence: CDR1 LNHDA, CDR2 SQIVND (reference sequence). The V and J ends lost 0 bases and 3 bases respectively, with 18 bases between them. The CDR3 reads CASSIDLLTLPLYNEQFF. CDR3 sequence (DNA): TGTGCCAGTAGTATAGATCTATTGACACTTCCTCTCTACAATGAGCAGTTCTTC. The full variable domain, its missing parts supplied by reference TRBV19 and TRBJ2-1, is DGGITQSPKYLFRKEGQNVTLSCEQNLNHDAMYWYRQDPGQGLRLIYYSQIVNDFQKGDIAEGYSVSREKKESFPLTVTSAQKNPTAFYLCASSIDLLTLPLYNEQFFGPGTRLTVL.

Only a few counts were recorded for this clone. The CDR3 reads CASELGYYGYTF. CDR3 nucleotides: TGTGCCTCAGAGCTAGGGTACTATGGCTACACCTTC. The rearrangement links TRBV30 to TRBJ1-2, with D uncertain. This CDR3 region has 12 residues. Trimming shortened V by 7 bases and J by 3 bases, and 12 bases separated the two germline ends. The germline gives CDR1 GTSNPN, CDR2 SVGIG (reference sequence).

The genes are TRBV27 and TRBJ2-2; D not resolved. V dropped 7 bases and J dropped 8 bases, with 11 bases sitting between them. Germline V gives CDR1 MNHEY, CDR2 SMNVEV (reference sequence). The CDR3 loop spans 12 amino acids. DNA of the CDR3: TGTGCCAGCACGGGCCAAGGGGGGGAGCTGTTTTTT. This sequence encodes CASTGQGGELFF.

The V and J genes are TRBV7-9 and TRBJ1-1; no clear D gene. The CDR3 is 13 amino acids. V lost 3 bases to trimming and J lost 5 bases, with 10 bases between them. Germline V CDR1 and CDR2: SEHNR, FQNEAQ (reference sequence). CDR3 sequence: CASSFPSGTEAFF. The DNA of the CDR3 is TGTGCCAGCAGCTTCCCCTCCGGGACTGAAGCTTTCTTT. Based on the CDR3 plus reference TRBV7-9 and TRBJ1-1, the full variable domain is DTGVSQNPRHKITKRGQNVTFRCDPISEHNRLYWYRQTLGQGPEFLTYFQNEAQLEKSRLLSDRFSAERPKGSFSTLEIQRTEQGDSAMYLCASSFPSGTEAFFGQGTRLTVV.

This chain uses TRBV6-1 with TRBJ2-1; D remains ambiguous. This CDR3 comprises 15 residues. The germline V gene has CDR1 MNHNS and CDR2 SASEGT. Deletions cut 6 bases from V and 3 bases from J, with 15 bases between. CDR3 residues: CASSPGSPHYNEQFF. In nucleotides, the CDR3 is TGTGCCAGCAGCCCCGGGTCGCCTCACTACAATGAGCAGTTCTTC.